Reported below is one T cell receptor (beta chain). Its antigen remains unknown. These data belong to a study of T cell responses to AZD1222 COVID-19 vaccine. J lost 8 bases, V lost 3 bases, and 8 bases had no gene match. This CDR3 has 16 amino acids. Per the germline V gene, CDR1 is MGHDK and CDR2 is SYGVNS. Method: immunoSEQ multiplex PCR; TCRdb's copy keeps in-frame clones and lacks some. The table records 95,000 to 100,000 clones, less than 95% of them present only once. General study findings and limits: Following two doses of AZD1222, Spike-specific TCR breadth and depth rose. Donors were mostly white British, more females; clonal diversity possibly underestimated.

This TCR was recovered from an adult in good health. The chain employs TRBV25-1 and TRBJ1-6; 9 positions agree with TRBD1. This material consisted of peripheral blood, taken on day 0 of AZD1222 vaccination. As DNA, the CDR3 is TGTGCCAGCAGTGACGATAGACAGGGGGTGGATTCACCCCTCCACTTT. It is translated as CASSDDRQGVDSPLHF.